This TCR beta chain appears in the sequencing data of a study of T cells in Graves' hyperthyroidism and ophthalmopathy. The CDR3 is made up of 14 amino acids. The germline gives CDR1 DFQATT, CDR2 SNEGSKA (reference sequence). The germline V and J ends were trimmed by 7 bases and 2 bases, with 17 bases remaining between them. Clinical Activity Scores of at least 3, NOSPECS grades of at least 4 and durations under 3 months characterized ophthalmopathy patients. Out of 10 ml of fresh peripheral blood came the PBMCs. TCR beta CDR3 region amplification was performed from RNA transcripts. The study used the HTBI primer set for a first-round RT-PCR of the TCR CDR3. TCRdb reanalysed the multiplex PCR reads using MiXCR and keeps one entry per CDR3 protein. This table holds fewer than 450,000 distinct CDR3 sequences, around 15% found once.

This TCR was recovered from a woman aged 55-69 years with Graves' ophthalmopathy. Sequences were obtained from blood. This chain joins TRBV20-1 and TRBJ2-5; D might be TRBD2 (6 bases). As DNA, the CDR3 is TGCAGTGGATGCCCGGCGGGGTTTCAAGAGACCCAGTACTTC. It specifies CSGCPAGFQETQYF.